This TCR beta chain comes out of a study of cytomegalovirus exposure and HLA in healthy donors. Study-level information: Sequencing of roughly 180 million T cells in an earlier analysis found roughly 120 million unique TCR beta sequences. Study-wide findings and caveats: In a later analysis, 16,951 TCR beta sequences were associated with HLA alleles at 0.05 false discovery rate.

This clone was observed a single time. What it binds is not known. Vbeta (60) and Jbeta (13) primers were used in the PCR. Generated by immunoSEQ multiplex PCR, the TCRdb table keeps only in-frame clones and is missing some. The table has 140,000 or so clones, approximately 72% seen once. V was cut by 6 bases and J by 2 bases, with 14 bases left in between. Germline CDR1 LNHDA, CDR2 SQIVND (reference sequence). The CDR3 is made up of 15 amino acids. This clonotype was sampled from a woman in her sixties in good health and CMV-seronegative. Input material: PBMCs. This chain connects TRBV19 to TRBJ1-5; D may be TRBD1 (5 bases). This CDR3 is CASRLTGGRNQPQHF. The CDR3 nucleotides read TGTGCCAGTAGACTCACGGGGGGTCGCAATCAGCCCCAGCATTTT.